This entry lists 11 T cell receptor beta chains sequenced from one sample in a study of CD8 T cells in Susac syndrome. The RNA input was 0.5 to 1 ug, and it was reverse transcribed with random hexamers. TCRdb re-called the immunoSEQ multiplex PCR reads with MiXCR, one entry per CDR3 protein. The repertoire holds around 50,000 distinct CDR3 sequences, with approximately 92% as singletons. The sequencing input was CD8+ T cells from PBMCs. The receptors were sampled from a human donor in good health.

The chain employs TRBV24-1 and TRBJ2-7; possibly TRBD1 for D (6 bases). CDR1 KGHDR and CDR2 SFDVKD come from the germline V gene. This CDR3 spans 14 amino acids. Trimming took 9 bases from V and 5 from J, leaving 19 bases between them. This CDR3 is CATDPTGNNDEQYF. The CDR3 DNA is TGTGCCACCGATCCCACAGGGAATAACGACGAGCAGTACTTC.

The chain recombines TRBV5-1 with TRBJ2-1, with 8 bases identical to TRBD2. CDR1 is SGHRS and CDR2 is YFSETQ in the germline V gene. CDR3 length: 16 amino acids. The ends lost 0 bases at V and 1 base at J; junction bases unmatched: 3. The CDR3 coding sequence is TGCGCCAGCAGCTTGGAGGGCGGGAGGTCCTACAATGAGCAGTTCTTC. This gives the protein CASSLEGGRSYNEQFF.

This clonotype occurred once. The rearrangement uses TRBV6-2 or TRBV6-3 and TRBJ2-1, with 8 bases aligning to TRBD2. This CDR3 contains 16 residues. Losses at the gene ends were 0 bases for V and 8 bases for J; bases not matched to a gene: 9. In germline, CDR1 is MNHEY, CDR2 SVGEGT. The DNA of the CDR3 is TGTGCCAGCAGTTACTCCCCCGCTAGCGGGTTCGATGAGCAGTTCTTC. As protein: CASSYSPASGFDEQFF.

Only one count was recorded for this clonotype. This sequence joins TRBV7-2 and TRBJ2-7; TRBD2 agrees at 8 bases. The CDR3 sequence is 14 residues long. The V gene end was trimmed by 5 bases and the J gene end by 5 bases; junction bases not matched to a gene: 8. Germline V gene sequence: CDR1 SGHTA, CDR2 FQGNSA. The CDR3 reads CASSGVAGRHEQYF. CDR3 sequence (DNA): TGTGCCAGCAGCGGGGTAGCGGGACGCCACGAGCAGTACTTC. The variable domain in full, with the rest retrieved from reference TRBV7-2 and TRBJ2-7, is GAGVSQSPSNKVTEKGKDVELRCDPISGHTALYWYRQSLGQGLEFLIYFQGNSAPDKSGLPSDRFSAERTGGSVSTLTIQRTQQEDSAVYLCASSGVAGRHEQYFGPGTRLTVT.

The V call is TRBV20-1, the J call TRBJ2-3, with TRBD2 identical over 11 bases. Germline CDR1 and CDR2: DFQATT and SNEGSKA (reference sequence). The CDR3 spans 14 residues. CDR3 protein: CRVNSGRVTDTQYF. The CDR3 DNA reads TGCAGGGTTAATAGCGGGAGGGTCACAGATACGCAGTATTTT.

The genes are TRBV20-1 and TRBJ2-7; 7 bases match TRBD1. Trimming took 6 bases from V and 5 from J; bases not matched to a gene: 10. The CDR3 is 13 amino acids. In germline, CDR1 is DFQATT, CDR2 SNEGSKA (reference sequence). CDR3 DNA sequence: TGCAGTGCAATATTCACAGGGGACCACGAGCAGTACTTC. Translating gives CSAIFTGDHEQYF.

The chain combines TRBV19 with TRBJ2-5; no clear D gene. V lost 8 bases and J lost 9, with 10 bases in between. Germline V lookup: CDR1 LNHDA, CDR2 SQIVND (reference sequence). The CDR3 loop spans 10 amino acids. The CDR3 sequence: CASFGPPQYF. The CDR3 nucleotides are TGTGCCAGTTTCGGACCCCCCCAGTACTTC.

The chain combines TRBV4-1 with TRBJ1-5; TRBD1 aligns across 12 bases. The V gene end was trimmed by 7 bases and the J gene end by 6 bases; junction bases not matched to a gene: 4. CDR1 is MGHRA, CDR2 YSYEKL, per germline. There are 14 residues in the CDR3. CDR3 DNA sequence: TGCGCCAGCACCGGGACAGGGGGCACTCAGCCCCAGCATTTT. It is translated as CASTGTGGTQPQHF.

This chain uses TRBV4-1 with TRBJ1-2, with unresolved D. Looked up from germline, CDR1 is MGHRA and CDR2 is YSYEKL. The CDR3 totals 16 residues. V gave up 0 bases and J gave up 1 base, with 12 bases separating them. The CDR3 spells CASSQDDGLLNYGYTF. CDR3 nucleotides: TGCGCCAGCAGCCAAGATGACGGACTGCTTAACTATGGCTACACCTTC.

This chain uses TRBV19 with TRBJ2-7, with unresolved D. Between the trimmed V and J ends, which lost 3 bases and 2 bases, there was a span of 11 bases. Germline-derived CDR1 and CDR2 are LNHDA and SQIVND (reference sequence). CDR3 size: 14 residues. The chain's CDR3 is CASSMGIRTYEQYF. The CDR3 region has the DNA TGTGCCAGTAGTATGGGAATAAGGACCTACGAGCAGTACTTC.

The chain recombines TRBV14 with TRBJ2-1, with D possibly matching TRBD2 (5 bases). The CDR3 covers 13 residues. Germline V CDR1 and CDR2: SGHDN, FVKESK. V was clipped by 1 base and J by 10 bases, with 11 bases between them. This CDR3 reads CASSQVEGTEQFF. Written as DNA, the CDR3 is TGTGCCAGCAGCCAAGTTGAGGGCACGGAGCAGTTCTTC. Based on the CDR3 plus reference TRBV14 and TRBJ2-1, the full variable domain is EAGVTQFPSHSVIEKGQTVTLRCDPISGHDNLYWYRRVMGKEIKFLLHFVKESKQDESGMPNNRFLAERTGGTYSTLKVQPAELEDSGVYFCASSQVEGTEQFFGPGTRLTVL.